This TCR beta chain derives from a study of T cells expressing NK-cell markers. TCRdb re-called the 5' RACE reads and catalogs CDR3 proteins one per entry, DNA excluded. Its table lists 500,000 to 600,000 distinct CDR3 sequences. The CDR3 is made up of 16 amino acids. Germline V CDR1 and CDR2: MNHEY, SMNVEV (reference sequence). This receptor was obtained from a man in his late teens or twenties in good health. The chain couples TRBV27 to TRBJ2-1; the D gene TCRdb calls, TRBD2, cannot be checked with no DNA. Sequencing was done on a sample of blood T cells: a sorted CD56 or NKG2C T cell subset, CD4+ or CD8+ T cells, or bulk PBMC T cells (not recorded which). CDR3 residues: CASSAVAGEGYNEQFF.